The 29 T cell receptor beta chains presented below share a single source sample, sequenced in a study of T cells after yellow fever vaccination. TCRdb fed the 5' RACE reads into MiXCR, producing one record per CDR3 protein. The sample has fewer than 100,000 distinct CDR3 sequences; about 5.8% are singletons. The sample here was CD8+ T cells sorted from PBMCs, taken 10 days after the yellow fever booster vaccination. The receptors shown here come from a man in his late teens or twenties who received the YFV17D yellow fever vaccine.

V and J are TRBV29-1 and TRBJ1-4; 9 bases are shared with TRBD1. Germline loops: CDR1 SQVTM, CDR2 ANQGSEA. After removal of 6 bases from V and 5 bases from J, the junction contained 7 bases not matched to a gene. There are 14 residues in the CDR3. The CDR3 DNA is TGCAGCGTCGCCGGGACAGGGTCGAATGAAAAACTGTTTTTT. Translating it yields CSVAGTGSNEKLFF.

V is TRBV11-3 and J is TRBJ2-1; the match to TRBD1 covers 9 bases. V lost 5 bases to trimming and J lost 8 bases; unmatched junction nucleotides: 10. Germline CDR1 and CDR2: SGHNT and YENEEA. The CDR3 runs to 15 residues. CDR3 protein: CASSQSLGTGHEQFF. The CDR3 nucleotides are TGTGCCAGCAGCCAATCTCTAGGGACAGGGCATGAGCAGTTCTTC.

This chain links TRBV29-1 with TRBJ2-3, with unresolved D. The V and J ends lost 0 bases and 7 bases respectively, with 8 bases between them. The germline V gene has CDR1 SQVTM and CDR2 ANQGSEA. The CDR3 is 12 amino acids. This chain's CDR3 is CSVEDSIHTQYF. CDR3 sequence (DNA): TGCAGCGTTGAAGACTCGATCCATACGCAGTATTTT.

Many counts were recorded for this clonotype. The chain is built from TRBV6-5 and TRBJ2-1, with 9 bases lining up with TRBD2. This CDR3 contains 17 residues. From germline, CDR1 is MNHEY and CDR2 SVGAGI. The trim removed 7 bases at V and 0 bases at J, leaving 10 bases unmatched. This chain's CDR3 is CASTPNSGGLSYNEQFF. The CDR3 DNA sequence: TGTGCCAGCACCCCGAATAGCGGGGGCCTCTCCTACAATGAGCAGTTCTTC.

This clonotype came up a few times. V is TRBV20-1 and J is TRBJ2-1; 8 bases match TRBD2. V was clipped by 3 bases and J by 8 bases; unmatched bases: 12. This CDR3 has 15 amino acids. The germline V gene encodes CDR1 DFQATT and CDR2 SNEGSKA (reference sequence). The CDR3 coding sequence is TGCAGTGCTAGGAAACCGGGACTAGTTGCCGATGAGCAGTTCTTC. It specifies CSARKPGLVADEQFF.

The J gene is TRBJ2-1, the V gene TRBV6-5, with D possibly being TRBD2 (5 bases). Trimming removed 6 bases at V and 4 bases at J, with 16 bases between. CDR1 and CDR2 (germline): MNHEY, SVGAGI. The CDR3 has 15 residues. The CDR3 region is CASSNSQAVYNEQFF. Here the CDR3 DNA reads TGTGCCAGCAGCAACTCCCAAGCGGTATACAATGAGCAGTTCTTC.

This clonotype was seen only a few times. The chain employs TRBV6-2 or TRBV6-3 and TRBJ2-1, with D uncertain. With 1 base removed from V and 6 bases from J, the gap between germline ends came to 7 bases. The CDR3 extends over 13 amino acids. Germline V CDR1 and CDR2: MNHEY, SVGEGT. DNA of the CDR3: TGTGCCAGCAGTTACTATGGGTCCAATGAGCAGTTCTTC. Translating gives CASSYYGSNEQFF.

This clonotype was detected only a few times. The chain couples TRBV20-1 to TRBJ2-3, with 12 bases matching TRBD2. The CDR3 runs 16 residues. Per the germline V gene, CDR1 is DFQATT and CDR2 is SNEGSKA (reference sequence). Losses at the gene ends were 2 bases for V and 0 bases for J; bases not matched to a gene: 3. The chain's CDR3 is CSARLAGGVSTDTQYF. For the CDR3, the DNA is TGCAGTGCTAGACTAGCGGGGGGGGTTAGCACAGATACGCAGTATTTT.

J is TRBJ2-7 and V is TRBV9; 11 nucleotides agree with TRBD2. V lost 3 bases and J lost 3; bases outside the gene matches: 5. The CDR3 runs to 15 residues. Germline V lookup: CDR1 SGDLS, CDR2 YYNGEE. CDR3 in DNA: TGTGCCAGCAGCGGGCTAGCGGGGGGACTCTACGAGCAGTACTTC. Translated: CASSGLAGGLYEQYF.

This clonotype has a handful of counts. In nucleotides, the CDR3 is TGTGCCAGCAGCTTAGGTCCCCAGGCAAAACTGTTTTTT. It translates to CASSLGPQAKLFF. V and J are TRBV7-9 and TRBJ1-4; D ambiguous. V was shortened by 1 base and J by 10 bases, with 10 bases between the two germline ends. Germline loops: CDR1 SEHNR, CDR2 FQNEAQ (reference sequence). The CDR3 covers 13 residues.

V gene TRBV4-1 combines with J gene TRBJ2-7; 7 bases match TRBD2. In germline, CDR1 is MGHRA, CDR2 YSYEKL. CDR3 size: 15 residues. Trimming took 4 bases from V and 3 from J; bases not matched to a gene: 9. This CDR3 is CASSPRERGNYEQYF. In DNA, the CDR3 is TGCGCCAGCAGCCCACGGGAGCGGGGAAACTACGAGCAGTACTTC.

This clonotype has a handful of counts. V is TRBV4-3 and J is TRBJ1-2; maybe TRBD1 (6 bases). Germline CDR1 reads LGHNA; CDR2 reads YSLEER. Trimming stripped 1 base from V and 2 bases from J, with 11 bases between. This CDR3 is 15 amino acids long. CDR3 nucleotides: TGCGCCAGCAGCCAAGGATCAGGGGACAACTATGGCTACACCTTC. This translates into CASSQGSGDNYGYTF.

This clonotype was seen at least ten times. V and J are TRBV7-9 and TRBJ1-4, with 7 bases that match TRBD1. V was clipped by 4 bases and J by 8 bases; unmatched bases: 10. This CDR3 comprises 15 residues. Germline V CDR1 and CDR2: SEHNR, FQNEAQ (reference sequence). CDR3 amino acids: CASSSRQGIEEKLFF. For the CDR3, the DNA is TGTGCCAGCAGCTCACGACAGGGAATAGAGGAAAAACTGTTTTTT.

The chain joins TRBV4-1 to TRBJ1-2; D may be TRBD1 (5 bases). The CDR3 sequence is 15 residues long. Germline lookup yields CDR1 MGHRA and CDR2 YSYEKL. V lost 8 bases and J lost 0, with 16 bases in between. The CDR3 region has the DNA TGCGCCAGCGGTGGAGTCAGGGCAGCTAACTATGGCTACACCTTC. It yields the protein CASGGVRAANYGYTF.

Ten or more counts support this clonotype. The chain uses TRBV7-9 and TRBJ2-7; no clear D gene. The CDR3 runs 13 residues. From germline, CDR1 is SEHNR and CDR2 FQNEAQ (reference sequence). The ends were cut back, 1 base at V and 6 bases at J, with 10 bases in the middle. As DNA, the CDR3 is TGTGCCAGCAGCTTAGGGCCCTTGGGCGAGCAGTACGTC. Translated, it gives CASSLGPLGEQYV.

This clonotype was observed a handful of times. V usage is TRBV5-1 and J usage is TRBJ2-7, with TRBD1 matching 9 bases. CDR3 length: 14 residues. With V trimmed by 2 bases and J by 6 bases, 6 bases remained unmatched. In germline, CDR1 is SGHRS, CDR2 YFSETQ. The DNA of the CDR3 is TGCGCCAGCAGCTTCACAGGGGGCCGGGGCGAGCAGTACTTC. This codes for CASSFTGGRGEQYF. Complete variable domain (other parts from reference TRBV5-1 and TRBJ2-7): KAGVTQTPRYLIKTRGQQVTLSCSPISGHRSVSWYQQTPGQGLQFLFEYFSETQRNKGNFPGRFSGRQFSNSRSEMNVSTLELGDSALYLCASSFTGGRGEQYFGPGTRLTVT.

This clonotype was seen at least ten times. The CDR3 region has the DNA TGTGCCAGCAGCTTAGTCTGGCGGGGCAGCTACGAGCAGTACTTC. Its protein is CASSLVWRGSYEQYF. The rearrangement uses TRBV7-2 and TRBJ2-7; D possibly corresponds to TRBD2 (6 bases). The CDR3 covers 15 residues. V gave up 1 base and J gave up 3 bases, with 13 bases separating them. Germline assignment: CDR1 SGHTA and CDR2 FQGNSA. Together with reference TRBV7-2 and TRBJ2-7, the CDR3 gives the full variable domain: GAGVSQSPSNKVTEKGKDVELRCDPISGHTALYWYRQSLGQGLEFLIYFQGNSAPDKSGLPSDRFSAERTGGSVSTLTIQRTQQEDSAVYLCASSLVWRGSYEQYFGPGTRLTVT.

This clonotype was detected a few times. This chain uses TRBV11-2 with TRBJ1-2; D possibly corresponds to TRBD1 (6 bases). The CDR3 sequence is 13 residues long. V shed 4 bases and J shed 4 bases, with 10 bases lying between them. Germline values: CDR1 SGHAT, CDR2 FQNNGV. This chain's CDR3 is CASSSTGSYGYTF. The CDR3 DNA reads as TGTGCCAGCAGCTCCACAGGGTCCTATGGCTACACCTTC.

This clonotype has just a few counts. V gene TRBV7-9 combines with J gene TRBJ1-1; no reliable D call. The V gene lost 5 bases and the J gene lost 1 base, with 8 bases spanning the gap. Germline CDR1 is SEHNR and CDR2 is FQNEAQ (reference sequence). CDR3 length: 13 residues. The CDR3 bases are TGTGCCAGCAGCCCCGACTCGAACACTGAAGCTTTCTTT. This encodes CASSPDSNTEAFF.

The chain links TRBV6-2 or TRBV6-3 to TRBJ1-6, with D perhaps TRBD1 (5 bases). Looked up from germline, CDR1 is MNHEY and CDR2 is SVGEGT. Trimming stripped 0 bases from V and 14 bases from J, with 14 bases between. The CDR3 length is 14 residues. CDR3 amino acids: CASSYSDSYPALHF. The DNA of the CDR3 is TGTGCCAGCAGTTACTCTGACAGCTATCCGGCCCTCCACTTT.

The CDR3 sequence is CASSLERGSTDTQYF. CDR3 coding DNA: TGTGCCAGCAGTTTAGAGCGGGGCAGCACAGATACGCAGTATTTT. This sequence joins TRBV28 and TRBJ2-3, with 7 bases aligning to TRBD2. The germline CDR1 and CDR2 sequences are MDHEN and SYDVKM. The CDR3 runs to 15 residues. J gave up 0 bases and V 2 bases, and 2 bases lay outside the gene matches.

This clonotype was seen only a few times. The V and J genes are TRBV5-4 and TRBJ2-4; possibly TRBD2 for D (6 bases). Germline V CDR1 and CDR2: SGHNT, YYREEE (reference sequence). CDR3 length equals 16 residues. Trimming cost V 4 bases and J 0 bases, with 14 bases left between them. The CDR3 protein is CASSGEEDLAKNIQYF. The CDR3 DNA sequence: TGTGCCAGCAGCGGGGAGGAGGACTTAGCCAAAAACATTCAGTACTTC.

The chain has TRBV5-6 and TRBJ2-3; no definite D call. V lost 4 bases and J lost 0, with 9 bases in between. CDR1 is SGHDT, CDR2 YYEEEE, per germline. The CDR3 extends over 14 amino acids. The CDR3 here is CASSVTTSTDTQYF. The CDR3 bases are TGTGCCAGCAGCGTCACAACTAGCACAGATACGCAGTATTTT. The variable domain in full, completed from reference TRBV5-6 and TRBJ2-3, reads DAGVTQSPTHLIKTRGQQVTLRCSPKSGHDTVSWYQQALGQGPQFIFQYYEEEERQRGNFPDRFSGHQFPNYSSELNVNALLLGDSALYLCASSVTTSTDTQYFGPGTRLTVL.

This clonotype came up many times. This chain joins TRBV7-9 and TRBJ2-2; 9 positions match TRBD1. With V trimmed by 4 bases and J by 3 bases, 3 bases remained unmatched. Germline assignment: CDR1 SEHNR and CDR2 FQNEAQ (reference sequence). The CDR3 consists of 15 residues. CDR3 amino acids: CASSWDRVDTGELFF. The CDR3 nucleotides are TGTGCCAGCAGCTGGGACAGGGTTGACACCGGGGAGCTGTTTTTT. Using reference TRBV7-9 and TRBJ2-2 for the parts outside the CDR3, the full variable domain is DTGVSQNPRHKITKRGQNVTFRCDPISEHNRLYWYRQTLGQGPEFLTYFQNEAQLEKSRLLSDRFSAERPKGSFSTLEIQRTEQGDSAMYLCASSWDRVDTGELFFGEGSRLTVL.

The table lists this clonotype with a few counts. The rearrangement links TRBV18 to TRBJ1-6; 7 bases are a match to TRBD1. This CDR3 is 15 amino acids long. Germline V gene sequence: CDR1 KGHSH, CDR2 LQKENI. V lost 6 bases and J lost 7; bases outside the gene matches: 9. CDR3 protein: CASSYRGGTNSPLHF. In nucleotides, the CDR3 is TGTGCCAGCTCTTACAGGGGAGGGACGAATTCACCCCTCCACTTT. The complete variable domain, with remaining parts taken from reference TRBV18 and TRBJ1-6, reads NAGVMQNPRHLVRRRGQEARLRCSPMKGHSHVYWYRQLPEEGLKFMVYLQKENIIDESGMPKERFSAEFPKEGPSILRIQQVVRGDSAAYFCASSYRGGTNSPLHFGNGTRLTVT.

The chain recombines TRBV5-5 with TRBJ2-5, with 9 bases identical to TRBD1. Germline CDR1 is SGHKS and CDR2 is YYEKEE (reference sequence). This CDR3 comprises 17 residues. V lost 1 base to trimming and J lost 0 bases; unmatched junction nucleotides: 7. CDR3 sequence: CASSLYRDRAYQETQYF. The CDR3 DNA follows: TGTGCCAGCAGCTTGTACCGGGACAGGGCGTACCAAGAGACCCAGTACTTC. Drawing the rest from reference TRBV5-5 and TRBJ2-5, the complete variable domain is DAGVTQSPTHLIKTRGQQVTLRCSPISGHKSVSWYQQVLGQGPQFIFQYYEKEERGRGNFPDRFSARQFPNYSSELNVNALLLGDSALYLCASSLYRDRAYQETQYFGPGTRLLVL.

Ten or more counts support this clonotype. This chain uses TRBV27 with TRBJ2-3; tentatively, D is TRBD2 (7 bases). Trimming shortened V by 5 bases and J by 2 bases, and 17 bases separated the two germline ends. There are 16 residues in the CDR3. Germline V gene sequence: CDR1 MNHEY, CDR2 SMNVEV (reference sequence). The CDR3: CASSLQGRAYTDTQYF. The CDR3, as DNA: TGTGCCAGCAGTCTCCAGGGGAGGGCGTACACAGATACGCAGTATTTT.

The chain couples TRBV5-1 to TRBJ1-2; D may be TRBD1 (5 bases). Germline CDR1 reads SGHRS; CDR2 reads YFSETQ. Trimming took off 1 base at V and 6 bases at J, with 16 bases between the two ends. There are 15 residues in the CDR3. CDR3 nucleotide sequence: TGCGCCAGCAGCTTGAGGGGACGGGTTTGGGATGGCTACACCTTC. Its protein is CASSLRGRVWDGYTF.

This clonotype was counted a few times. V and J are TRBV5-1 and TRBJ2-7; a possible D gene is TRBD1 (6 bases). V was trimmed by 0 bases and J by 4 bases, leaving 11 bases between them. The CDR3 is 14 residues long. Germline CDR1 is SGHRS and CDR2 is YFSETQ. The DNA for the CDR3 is TGCGCCAGCAGCTTGGGGACAGCAGATTACGAGCAGTACGTC. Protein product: CASSLGTADYEQYV.